The 2 T cell receptor beta chains listed next were all sequenced from one sample in a study of graft-versus-host responses after intestinal transplantation. Their specific antigens are unknown. TCRdb's table, derived via immunoSEQ multiplex PCR, lists solely in-frame clones and lacks some. The sample holds fewer than 150,000 clones, approximately 92% seen once. The sample here was unstimulated CD4+ T cells sorted from spleen or lymph node cells, taken before intestinal transplant. All receptors come from a human donor who received an intestinal transplant.

V gene TRBV5-1 combines with J gene TRBJ2-7, with a weak D call TRBD1 (5 bases). CDR1 and CDR2 from the germline V gene are SGHRS and YFSETQ. Trimming left V 0 bases short and J 3 bases short, with 28 bases between. This CDR3 is built from 20 residues. Written as DNA, the CDR3 is TGCGCCAGCAGCTTGGCTTTTGGACAAGGGCGCCACTCCGAGGTCTACGAGCAGTACTTC. Residues: CASSLAFGQGRHSEVYEQYF.

The V and J genes are TRBV19 and TRBJ2-7; no clear D. In germline, CDR1 is LNHDA, CDR2 SQIVND (reference sequence). The ends were cut back, 7 bases at V and 0 bases at J, with 13 bases in the middle. The CDR3 consists of 14 residues. This CDR3 is CASKASAGSYEQYF. Written as DNA, the CDR3 is TGTGCCAGTAAGGCGAGCGCCGGCTCCTACGAGCAGTACTTC.